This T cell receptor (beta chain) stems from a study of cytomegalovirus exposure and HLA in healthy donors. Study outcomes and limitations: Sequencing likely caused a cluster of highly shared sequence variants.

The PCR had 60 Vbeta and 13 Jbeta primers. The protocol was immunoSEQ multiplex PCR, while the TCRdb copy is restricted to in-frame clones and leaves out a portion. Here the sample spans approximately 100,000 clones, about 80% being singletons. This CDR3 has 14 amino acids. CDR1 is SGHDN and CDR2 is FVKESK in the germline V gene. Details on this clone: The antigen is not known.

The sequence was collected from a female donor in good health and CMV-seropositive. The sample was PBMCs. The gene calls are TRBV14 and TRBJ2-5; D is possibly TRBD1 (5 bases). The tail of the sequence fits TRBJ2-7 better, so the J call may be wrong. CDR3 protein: CASSQQGSSYEQYF. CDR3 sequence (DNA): TGTGCCAGCAGCCAGCAGGGAAGCTCCTACGAGCAGTACTTC.